This T cell receptor beta chain was identified in a study of CD4 T cells in relation to SARS-CoV-2 and coronaviruses (dated by TCRdb to about 2021). Study-wide context: A median age of about 39 years, with a range of about 20 to 80 years, was recorded for the full convalescent cohort of over ten patients. Of the approximately 12 convalescent patients, 8 were male and 4 were female, and two of the subjects were Hispanic. HLA restriction was mapped for shared crossreactive spike epitopes using patient-derived lymphoblastoid cell lines. The study assessed, at the TCR clonotype level, memory CD4+ T cell crossreactivity between SARS-CoV-2 and common cold coronavirus spike proteins. Samples from a few pre-COVID donors and the naive versus memory experiments were sequenced with the Adaptive Biotechnologies TCR-sequencing kit; other data were Illumina-based. For other donors in the study, expansion assays were sequenced with a different, Illumina-based TCR-beta assay. Here is what the overall study found, with its caveats: Small numbers of patients and of tested TCRs were a limitation of the study. Significantly weaker SARS-CoV-2-driven expansion was shown by crossreactive clones than by monoreactive clones, consistent with antigenic imprinting. Since the crossreactivity analysis centred on spike protein, crossreactivity against other viral proteins was not assessed. In 65% to 70% of donors, memory CD4+ clonotypes turned up that crossrecognized SARS-CoV-2 and at least one common cold coronavirus spike. Sequencing of naive versus memory cells indicated that the assay detects memory recall responses, not primary responses primed during culture. Pre-pandemic and post-infection samples were not both contributed by any donor, so tracing of the source of pre-existing responses was limited.

As to this clone: Its antigen is unknown. Base qualities were left out, and no much larger clone turns up one base away.

Naive and memory CD4+ T cells were separated from cryopreserved PBMCs through CD4 enrichment, which was followed by EasySep naive CD4+ T cell enrichment. Ficoll-Paque PLUS gradient centrifugation was used to isolate PBMCs from leukapheresis product or whole blood. The PBMCs went either fresh into the expansion assay or into cryopreservation at -140 degrees C. The QIAamp Micro DNA Kit was used to extract genomic DNA from the CD4+ T cells. DNA from uncultured naive and memory CD4+ T cells underwent immunoSEQ TCR-beta sequencing at deep resolution. Processing in the source paper ran as follows. During preprocessing, nonproductive sequences were removed, as were CDR3s that did not start with C, did not end with F or W, or were shorter than 7 amino acids. Cultured and uncultured naive and memory CD4+ repertoires were searched for previously identified spike- and CEF-reactive CDR3s. CDR3 homology was measured as pairwise Levenshtein distance, computed with the stringdist R package after trimming three terminal residues from each end. This immuneACCESS table, as held by TCRdb, lists in-frame sequences with V and J called but not all clones. Of the missing ones, under half trace to an unresolved V gene in checked studies; the others have no known cause. The V and J calls and clone size were taken over from that table, and D and trimming were inferred from the DNA. The sample profile shows 58,000 or so clones; 92% of them were found once. The top ten clones comprise about 0.36% of the sample.

The cysteine opens and the phenylalanine closes a CDR3 of 16 amino acids. Just the 48-base CDR3 DNA is kept, in frame starting at base 1. The germline V gene (reference sequence) provides CDR1 MNHEY and CDR2 SMNVEV. At the junction V is shortened by 7 bases and J by 1 base, with 19 bases in between. Sequencing was done on a sample of naive CD4+ T cells from PBMCs. The cell subset or site tag for this specimen amounts to: naive CD4+ T cells isolated by negative enrichment. The receptor chain draws on TRBV27 and TRBJ1-1; matching of 6 bases hints at TRBD1 as the D gene. This clonotype originated in an adult with COVID-19. Read as DNA, the sequence is TGTGCCAGCACCCGAGGGGGTTCGGGGAGGAACACTGAAGCTTTCTTT. The translation is CASTRGGSGRNTEAFF.